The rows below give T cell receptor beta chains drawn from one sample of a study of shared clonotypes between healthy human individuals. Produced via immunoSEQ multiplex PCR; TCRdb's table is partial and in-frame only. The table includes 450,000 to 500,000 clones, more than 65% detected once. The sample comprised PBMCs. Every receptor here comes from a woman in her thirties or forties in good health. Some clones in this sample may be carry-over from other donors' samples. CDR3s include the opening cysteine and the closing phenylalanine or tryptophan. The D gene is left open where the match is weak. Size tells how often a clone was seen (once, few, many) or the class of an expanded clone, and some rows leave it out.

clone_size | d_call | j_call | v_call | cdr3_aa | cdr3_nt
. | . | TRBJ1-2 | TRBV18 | CASSPADKNYGYTF | TGTGCCAGCTCACCAGCGGACAAGAACTATGGCTACACCTTC
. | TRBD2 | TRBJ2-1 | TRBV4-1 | CASSQQERELLYNEQFF | TGCGCCAGCAGCCAACAGGAGCGGGAGCTATTGTACAATGAGCAGTTCTTC
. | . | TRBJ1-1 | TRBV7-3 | CASSFTGLSRAFF | TGTGCCAGCAGCTTCACAGGCTTATCGCGGGCTTTCTTT
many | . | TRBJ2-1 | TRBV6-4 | CASSEGATEYNEQFF | TGTGCCAGCAGTGAGGGAGCGACAGAATACAATGAGCAGTTCTTC
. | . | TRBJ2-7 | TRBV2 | CASSEGRELDEQYF | TGTGCCAGCAGTGAGGGCCGGGAGTTAGACGAGCAGTACTTC
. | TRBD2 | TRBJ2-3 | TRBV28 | CASFSGSSTDTQYF | TGTGCCAGCTTTAGCGGGAGCAGCACAGATACGCAGTATTTT
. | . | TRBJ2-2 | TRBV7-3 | CASSRPPGELFF | TGTGCCAGCAGTCGTCCCCCCGGGGAGCTGTTTTTT
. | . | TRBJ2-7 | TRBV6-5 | CASSTAVQSSYEQYF | TGTGCCAGCAGTACGGCGGTACAGAGCTCCTACGAGCAGTACTTC
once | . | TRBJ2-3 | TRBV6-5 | CASSLGDLRTDTQYF | TGTGCCAGCTCCTTAGGGGACCTGCGCACAGATACGCAGTATTTT
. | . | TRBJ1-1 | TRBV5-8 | CASSLVPPNTEAFF | TGTGCCAGCAGCTTGGTGCCACCGAACACTGAAGCTTTCTTT
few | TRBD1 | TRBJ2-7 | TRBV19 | CASSSRTGEAYEQYF | TGTGCCAGTAGTTCCCGGACAGGGGAGGCCTACGAGCAGTACTTC
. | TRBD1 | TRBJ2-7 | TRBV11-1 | CASSLRDRVTRGEQYF | TGTGCCAGCAGCTTACGGGACAGGGTCACGAGGGGCGAGCAGTACTTC
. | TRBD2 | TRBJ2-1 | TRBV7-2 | CASSLVGTSGYNEQFF | TGTGCCAGCAGCTTAGTTGGGACTAGCGGATACAATGAGCAGTTCTTC
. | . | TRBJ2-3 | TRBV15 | CATSRDVGKGDTQYF | TGTGCCACCAGCAGAGACGTGGGCAAAGGGGATACGCAGTATTTT
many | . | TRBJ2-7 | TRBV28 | CASSLGLMFYEQYF | TGTGCCAGCAGTTTGGGACTTATGTTTTACGAGCAGTACTTC
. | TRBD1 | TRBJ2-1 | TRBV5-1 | CASRAGTGSFYNEQFF | TGCGCCAGCAGAGCCGGGACAGGGTCCTTCTACAATGAGCAGTTCTTC
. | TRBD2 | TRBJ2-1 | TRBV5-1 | CASSFFGSGRVSEQFF | TGCGCCAGCAGCTTCTTCGGTAGCGGGAGAGTAAGTGAGCAGTTCTTC
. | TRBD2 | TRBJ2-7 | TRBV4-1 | CASSRGPGTSGTGGPYEQYF | TGCGCCAGCAGCCGCGGCCCCGGGACTAGCGGGACCGGTGGGCCCTACGAGCAGTACTTC
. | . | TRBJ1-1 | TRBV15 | CATSRDNSGNTEAFF | TGTGCCACCAGCAGAGATAATTCGGGGAACACTGAAGCTTTCTTT
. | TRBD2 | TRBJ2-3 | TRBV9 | CASSARGFRGWGLAGGADTQYF | TGTGCCAGCAGCGCGAGGGGTTTCAGGGGGTGGGGACTAGCGGGAGGCGCAGATACGCAGTATTTT
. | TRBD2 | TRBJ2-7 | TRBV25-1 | CASSEVLSGSEQYF | TGTGCCAGCAGTGAAGTTCTTAGCGGGAGCGAGCAGTACTTC
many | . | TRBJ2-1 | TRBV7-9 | CASSLSFGDNEQFF | TGTGCCAGCAGCTTATCCTTCGGAGACAATGAGCAGTTCTTC
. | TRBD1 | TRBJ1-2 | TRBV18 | CASSPSGGIGYGYTF | TGTGCCAGCTCACCATCAGGGGGTATCGGCTATGGCTACACCTTC
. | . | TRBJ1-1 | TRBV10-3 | CAISEKWSEAFF | TGTGCCATCAGTGAGAAGTGGTCTGAAGCTTTCTTT
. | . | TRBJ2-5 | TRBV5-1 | CASGPGGGEETQYF | TGCGCCAGCGGGCCCGGAGGGGGCGAAGAGACCCAGTACTTC
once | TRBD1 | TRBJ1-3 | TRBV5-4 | CASSLAAQGARSGNTIYF | TGTGCCAGCAGTTTGGCGGCACAGGGGGCGCGGTCTGGAAACACCATATATTTT
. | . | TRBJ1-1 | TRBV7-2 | CASSLAAENTEAFF | TGTGCCAGCAGCTTAGCGGCAGAGAACACTGAAGCTTTCTTT
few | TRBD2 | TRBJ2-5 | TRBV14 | CASRHSGQETQYF | TGTGCCAGCAGACATAGCGGGCAAGAGACCCAGTACTTC
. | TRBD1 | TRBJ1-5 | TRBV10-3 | CAIRGQYNQPQHF | TGTGCCATCAGGGGACAGTACAATCAGCCCCAGCATTTT
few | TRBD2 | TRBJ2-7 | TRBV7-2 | CASSRTSGNLGEQYF | TGTGCCAGCAGCCGGACTAGCGGGAACTTAGGCGAGCAGTACTTC
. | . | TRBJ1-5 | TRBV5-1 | CASSAGFDQPQHF | TGCGCCAGCAGCGCGGGATTTGATCAGCCCCAGCATTTT
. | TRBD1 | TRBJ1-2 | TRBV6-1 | CASSEWNRGLGGYTF | TGTGCCAGCAGTGAATGGAACAGGGGGTTAGGTGGCTACACCTTC
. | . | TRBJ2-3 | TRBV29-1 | CSARGGGPQDTQYF | TGCAGCGCCCGAGGGGGGGGTCCACAAGATACGCAGTATTTT
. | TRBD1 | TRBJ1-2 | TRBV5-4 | CASSTDRGYGYTF | TGTGCCAGCAGCACCGACAGGGGCTATGGCTACACCTTC
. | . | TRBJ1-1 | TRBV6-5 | CASSLNRNTEAFF | TGTGCCAGCAGTCTTAACAGGAACACTGAAGCTTTCTTT
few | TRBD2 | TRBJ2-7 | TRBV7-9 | CASSWGTSGRYEQYF | TGTGCCAGCAGCTGGGGGACTAGCGGGAGGTACGAGCAGTACTTC
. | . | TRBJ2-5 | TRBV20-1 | CSATPQETQYF | TGCAGTGCAACTCCGCAAGAGACCCAGTACTTC
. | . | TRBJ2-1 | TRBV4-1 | CASSQVGARGFNEQFF | TGCGCCAGCAGCCAAGTGGGAGCGAGAGGCTTTAATGAGCAGTTCTTC
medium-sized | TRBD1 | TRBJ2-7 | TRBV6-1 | CASSEGAGGSYEQYF | TGTGCCAGCAGTGAAGGGGCAGGGGGCTCCTACGAGCAGTACTTC
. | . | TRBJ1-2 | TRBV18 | CASSPPVRDGYTF | TGTGCCAGCTCACCACCGGTTAGGGATGGCTACACCTTC
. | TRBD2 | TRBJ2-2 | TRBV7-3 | CASSSGTSGTGELFF | TGTGCCAGCAGCTCCGGGACTAGCGGCACCGGGGAGCTGTTTTTT
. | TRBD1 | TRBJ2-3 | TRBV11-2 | CASSFSTGYADTQYF | TGTGCCAGCAGCTTTTCGACAGGGTATGCAGATACGCAGTATTTT
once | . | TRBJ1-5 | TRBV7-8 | CASSLRQAGQPQHF | TGTGCCAGCAGCTTGAGGCAGGCGGGGCAGCCCCAGCATTTT
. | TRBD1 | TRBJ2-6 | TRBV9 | CASSPTIDSMGQGVANVLTF | TGTGCCAGCAGCCCAACAATCGATTCAATGGGACAGGGGGTGGCCAACGTCCTGACTTTC
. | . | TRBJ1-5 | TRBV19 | CASTMGGINQPQHF | TGTGCCAGTACCATGGGGGGAATCAATCAGCCCCAGCATTTT
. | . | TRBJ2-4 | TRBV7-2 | CASTGTVKNIQYF | TGTGCCAGCACAGGGACTGTCAAAAACATTCAGTACTTC
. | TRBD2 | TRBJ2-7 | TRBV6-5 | CASSYSRGRVGEQYF | TGTGCCAGCAGTTACTCGAGAGGGAGGGTCGGCGAGCAGTACTTC
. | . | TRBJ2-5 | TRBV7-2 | CASSPPGRDETQYF | TGTGCCAGCAGCCCCCCGGGCAGGGATGAGACCCAGTACTTC
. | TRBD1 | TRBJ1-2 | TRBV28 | CASSLRQGVYGYTF | TGTGCCAGCAGTCTCCGACAGGGGGTTTATGGCTACACCTTC
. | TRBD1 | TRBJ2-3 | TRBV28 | CASSPAGTGGADTQYF | TGTGCCAGCAGTCCCGCCGGGACAGGGGGCGCAGATACGCAGTATTTT
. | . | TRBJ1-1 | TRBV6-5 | CASSYSGGLNTEAFF | TGTGCCAGCAGTTACTCCGGGGGCTTGAACACTGAAGCTTTCTTT
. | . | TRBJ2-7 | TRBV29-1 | CSVEVFTDSYEQYF | TGCAGTGTTGAGGTGTTTACTGACTCCTACGAGCAGTACTTC
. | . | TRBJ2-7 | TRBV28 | CASRQTAAYEQYF | TGTGCCAGCAGGCAGACGGCCGCCTACGAGCAGTACTTC
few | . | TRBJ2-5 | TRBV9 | CASSVFGGGEETQYF | TGTGCCAGCAGCGTATTTGGGGGCGGAGAGGAGACCCAGTACTTC
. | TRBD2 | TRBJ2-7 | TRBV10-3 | CAISRSAAGGYEQYF | TGTGCCATCAGTAGGTCCGCAGCGGGAGGATACGAGCAGTACTTC
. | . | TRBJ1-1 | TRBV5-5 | CSRQEGTEAFF | TGTTCGCGGCAGGAGGGCACTGAAGCTTTCTTT
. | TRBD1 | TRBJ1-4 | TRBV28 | CASSPPTGGNEKLFF | TGTGCCAGCAGTCCTCCTACAGGGGGGAATGAAAAACTGTTTTTT
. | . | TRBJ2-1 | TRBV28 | CASSPAEYNEQFF | TGTGCCAGCTCCCCGGCGGAGTACAATGAACAGTTCTTC
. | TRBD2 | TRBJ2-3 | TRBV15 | CATREGLAGLSDTQYF | TGTGCCACCAGAGAGGGACTAGCGGGATTGTCAGATACGCAGTATTTT
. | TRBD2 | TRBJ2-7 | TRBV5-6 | CASSLTSGRPRLYF | TGTGCCAGCAGCTTGACTAGCGGGAGACCCCGCCTGTACTTC